The text below deals with one TCR beta chain. CDR3 length: 16 amino acids. Per germline, CDR1 MNHEY and CDR2 SMNVEV (reference sequence). V dropped 4 bases and J dropped 2 bases, with 14 bases sitting between them. The record originates from a study of cytomegalovirus exposure and HLA in healthy donors. Primers included in the PCR were 60 Vbeta and 13 Jbeta primers. TCRdb's copy holds only in-frame clones and misses some; the assay was immunoSEQ multiplex PCR. The sample's table shows 150,000 to 200,000 clones. V gene TRBV27 combines with J gene TRBJ2-2; D may be TRBD1 (6 bases). This TCR derives from a woman between 18 and 29 years old in good health and CMV-seropositive. Sequencing input: PBMCs. CDR3: CASSWLRDINTGELFF. CDR3 DNA: TGTGCCAGCAGTTGGCTCCGGGACATAAACACCGGGGAGCTGTTTTTT.